These 29 T cell receptor beta chains were sequenced from one sample in a study of blood T cells in healthy people across ages. For the second PCR, which ran for about 7 to 11 cycles, a sample-barcoded 5' primer and a J-beta primer mix were used. Using its own MiXCR run on the 5' RACE reads, TCRdb lists one record per CDR3 protein. The table records 1,800,000 or so distinct CDR3 sequences, approximately 39% of them present only once. The material sequenced was blood. The receptor set was obtained from a human donor in good health.

The gene calls are TRBV5-1 and TRBJ1-2; D is ambiguous. Trimming pared 1 base from V and 4 bases from J, leaving 11 bases between. This CDR3 comprises 14 residues. Germline CDR1 SGHRS, CDR2 YFSETQ. Here the CDR3 reads CASSLSAELYGYTF. The CDR3 region has the DNA TGCGCCAGCAGCTTGAGTGCCGAACTCTATGGCTACACCTTC. The whole variable domain, remainder taken from reference TRBV5-1 and TRBJ1-2, is KAGVTQTPRYLIKTRGQQVTLSCSPISGHRSVSWYQQTPGQGLQFLFEYFSETQRNKGNFPGRFSGRQFSNSRSEMNVSTLELGDSALYLCASSLSAELYGYTFGSGTRLTVV.

This chain links TRBV7-2 with TRBJ2-1; possible D gene TRBD2, 5 bases. CDR3 size: 13 residues. Germline lookup yields CDR1 SGHTA and CDR2 FQGNSA. Trimming took 6 bases from V and 9 from J, leaving 15 bases between them. CDR3 in DNA: TGTGCCAGCAGTTTATTGAGGGCGGGTGAGCAGTTCTTC. Its protein product is CASSLLRAGEQFF. The full variable domain, in which reference TRBV7-2 and TRBJ2-1 provide the parts outside the CDR3, is GAGVSQSPSNKVTEKGKDVELRCDPISGHTALYWYRQSLGQGLEFLIYFQGNSAPDKSGLPSDRFSAERTGGSVSTLTIQRTQQEDSAVYLCASSLLRAGEQFFGPGTRLTVL.

The J gene is TRBJ2-7, the V gene TRBV5-1, with 8 bases lining up with TRBD1. The CDR3 extends over 14 amino acids. CDR1 is SGHRS, CDR2 YFSETQ, per germline. V lost 2 bases, J lost 3 bases, and 4 bases stayed unmatched. As DNA, the CDR3 is TGCGCCAGCAGCTTAAGGGGACAGGTCTACGAGCAGTACTTC. This codes for CASSLRGQVYEQYF.

The rearrangement uses TRBV7-9 and TRBJ1-1; maybe TRBD1 (6 bases). This CDR3 spans 17 amino acids. CDR1 and CDR2 from the germline V gene are SEHNR and FQNEAQ (reference sequence). V dropped 4 bases and J dropped 3 bases, with 21 bases sitting between them. CDR3 in DNA: TGTGCCAGCAGCTCGTTCCCCAACAGGGAAGGGGACACTGAAGCTTTCTTT. This gives the protein CASSSFPNREGDTEAFF.

The V gene is TRBV4-1, the J gene TRBJ2-3; the D gene is possibly TRBD2 (6 bases). With 1 base removed from V and 4 bases from J, the gap between germline ends came to 18 bases. CDR3 size: 17 residues. Germline V gene lookup returns CDR1 MGHRA and CDR2 YSYEKL. CDR3 sequence: CASSQVWGLRGADTQYF. The DNA for the CDR3 is TGCGCCAGCAGCCAAGTTTGGGGACTCAGAGGGGCAGATACGCAGTATTTT.

The V call is TRBV20-1, the J call TRBJ2-5; maybe TRBD1 (5 bases). This CDR3 spans 15 amino acids. V lost 1 base and J lost 2, with 14 bases in between. CDR1 and CDR2 (germline): DFQATT, SNEGSKA (reference sequence). As DNA, the CDR3 is TGCAGTGCTAGAGTAGGGGTGAATGGGCAAGAGACCCAGTACTTC. Protein sequence: CSARVGVNGQETQYF.

J is TRBJ2-5 and V is TRBV20-1; the D is unclear. CDR1 is DFQATT, CDR2 SNEGSKA, per germline (reference sequence). The CDR3 is made up of 13 amino acids. The V end lost 6 bases, the J end lost 8 bases, and 19 bases lay between the germline ends. This chain's CDR3 is CSAATRSPGTQYF. Here the CDR3 DNA reads TGCAGTGCCGCTACTCGGTCCCCAGGAACCCAGTACTTC.

The V call is TRBV5-1, the J call TRBJ1-5; 9 nucleotides agree with TRBD1. J lost 9 bases, V lost 3 bases, and 4 bases had no gene match. CDR3 size: 13 residues. CDR1 is SGHRS, CDR2 YFSETQ, per germline. CDR3 protein: CASSSGTGRPQHF. CDR3 sequence (DNA): TGCGCCAGCAGCTCCGGGACAGGGAGGCCCCAGCATTTT.

The rearrangement joins TRBV12-3 or TRBV12-4 to TRBJ1-4; 8 nucleotides agree with TRBD1. V lost 5 bases to trimming and J lost 5 bases; unmatched junction nucleotides: 7. The CDR3 has 15 amino acids. CDR3 sequence reads: CASSRHRGENEKLFF. The CDR3, as DNA: TGTGCCAGCAGTCGCCACAGGGGGGAAAATGAAAAACTGTTTTTT.

V gene TRBV4-2 combines with J gene TRBJ2-3; TRBD2 agrees at 9 bases. This CDR3 has 19 residues. Trimming removed 4 bases from V and 6 bases from J; junction bases left unmatched: 20. Germline CDR1 LGHNA, CDR2 YNFKEQ. The CDR3 loop reads CASSPRNGVAGDLRDTQYF. CDR3 nucleotide sequence: TGTGCCAGCAGCCCCCGCAACGGGGTAGCGGGGGATCTCCGGGATACGCAGTATTTT.

This sequence joins TRBV11-2 and TRBJ2-7; D not resolved. Germline CDR1 is SGHAT and CDR2 is FQNNGV. Deletions cut 6 bases from V and 6 bases from J, with 15 bases between. This CDR3 has 13 residues. The CDR3 sequence is CASSSGPPLEQYF. The CDR3 coding sequence is TGTGCCAGCAGTTCAGGCCCACCCCTCGAGCAGTACTTC. Full variable domain (missing parts from reference TRBV11-2 and TRBJ2-7): EAGVAQSPRYKIIEKRQSVAFWCNPISGHATLYWYQQILGQGPKLLIQFQNNGVVDDSQLPKDRFSAERLKGVDSTLKIQPAKLEDSAVYLCASSSGPPLEQYFGPGTRLTVT.

This clonotype was observed many times. The chain carries TRBV9 and TRBJ2-4; TRBD1 aligns across 7 bases. This CDR3 has 16 residues. In germline, CDR1 is SGDLS, CDR2 YYNGEE. With V trimmed by 4 bases and J by 7 bases, 14 bases remained unmatched. CDR3 nucleotides: TGTGCCAGCAGCCCTCGACAGGGTGGGTCGAGGAACATTCAGTACTTC. Its translation is CASSPRQGGSRNIQYF.

This clonotype has just a few counts. The J gene is TRBJ2-1, the V gene TRBV20-1; tentatively, D is TRBD1 (6 bases). This CDR3 is 14 amino acids long. Trimming left V 4 bases short and J 4 bases short, with 14 bases between. CDR1 and CDR2 (germline): DFQATT, SNEGSKA (reference sequence). Here the CDR3 DNA reads TGCAGTGCTATCGAAGGGGGATCGTACAATGAGCAGTTCTTC. Translating gives CSAIEGGSYNEQFF.

This clonotype was observed a few times. The genes are TRBV20-1 and TRBJ1-5; 7 bases line up with TRBD1. This CDR3 is built from 15 residues. J was trimmed by 4 bases and V by 7 bases; bases with no gene match: 13. Per germline, CDR1 DFQATT and CDR2 SNEGSKA (reference sequence). CDR3 sequence (DNA): TGCAGTGTCCGACTACAGGGGAAGGGTAATCAGCCCCAGCATTTT. Its protein product is CSVRLQGKGNQPQHF.

The chain uses TRBV7-2 and TRBJ1-4; D call uncertain. Germline-derived CDR1 and CDR2 are SGHTA and FQGNSA. V was cut by 1 base and J by 4 bases, with 13 bases left in between. CDR3 size: 16 residues. CDR3: CASSLESGYINEKLFF. CDR3 in DNA: TGTGCCAGCAGCTTAGAGAGCGGGTATATTAATGAAAAACTGTTTTTT.

The chain carries TRBV19 and TRBJ1-5; D not certain. CDR3 length equals 15 residues. Trimming took off 4 bases at V and 1 base at J, with 11 bases between the two ends. In germline, CDR1 is LNHDA, CDR2 SQIVND (reference sequence). The CDR3 DNA sequence: TGTGCCAGTAGTAAGGGAGGTGGAAGCAATCAGCCCCAGCATTTT. Its translation is CASSKGGGSNQPQHF.

The rearrangement links TRBV12-5 to TRBJ2-1; 8 bases are shared with TRBD1. The CDR3 has 16 residues. Germline V gene lookup returns CDR1 LGHNT and CDR2 FRNRAP. J gave up 3 bases and V 3 bases, and 7 bases lay outside the gene matches. CDR3 residues: CASGFRTGSFYNEQFF. DNA for the CDR3: TGTGCTAGTGGTTTTAGGACAGGGTCCTTCTACAATGAGCAGTTCTTC.

V is TRBV6-6 and J is TRBJ2-1; TRBD2 aligns across 8 bases. With V trimmed by 4 bases and J by 7 bases, 6 bases remained unmatched. Per the germline V gene, CDR1 is MNHNY and CDR2 is SVGAGI (reference sequence). This CDR3 has 14 residues. The CDR3 loop is CASSWQGTRNEQFF. DNA for the CDR3: TGTGCCAGCAGTTGGCAGGGGACTAGGAATGAGCAGTTCTTC.

This clonotype was seen ten or more times. The rearrangement uses TRBV20-1 and TRBJ2-7, with D uncertain. The CDR3 length is 12 residues. CDR1 and CDR2 (germline): DFQATT, SNEGSKA (reference sequence). Trimming took off 1 base at V and 3 bases at J, with 7 bases between the two ends. The CDR3 spells CSARGYSYEQYF. Written as DNA, the CDR3 is TGCAGTGCTAGAGGGTACAGCTACGAGCAGTACTTC.

The chain combines TRBV29-1 with TRBJ1-2, with D perhaps TRBD1 (5 bases). The V gene lost 6 bases and the J gene lost 3 bases, with 14 bases spanning the gap. Germline CDR1 reads SQVTM; CDR2 reads ANQGSEA. CDR3 size: 13 residues. CDR3 nucleotides: TGCAGCGTGGGGACGGTAACAGACTATGGCTACACCTTC. Translation: CSVGTVTDYGYTF.

The chain couples TRBV15 to TRBJ1-2, with D possibly TRBD1 on 5 matching bases. Trimming shortened V by 1 base and J by 6 bases, and 15 bases separated the two germline ends. Germline CDR1 LNHNV, CDR2 YYDKDF (reference sequence). CDR3 length: 15 amino acids. The CDR3 bases are TGTGCCACCAGCAGAGGTTATGGGCAGGGCCATGGCTACACCTTC. Translated, it gives CATSRGYGQGHGYTF.

This clonotype has just a few counts. The V and J genes are TRBV4-3 and TRBJ2-3; TRBD2 might be the D (6 bases). V was trimmed by 5 bases and J by 2 bases, leaving 11 bases between them. CDR1 LGHNA and CDR2 YSLEER come from the germline V gene. The CDR3 is made up of 14 amino acids. The CDR3 DNA reads TGCGCCAGCAGCGGAGGGACTTTCACAGATACGCAGTATTTT. It yields the protein CASSGGTFTDTQYF.

The chain has TRBV2 and TRBJ2-1, with D tentatively TRBD1 (6 bases). The ends were cut back, 7 bases at V and 7 bases at J, with 8 bases in the middle. This CDR3 is 11 amino acids long. Germline V gene sequence: CDR1 SNHLY, CDR2 FYNNEI. In nucleotides, the CDR3 is TGTGCCAGCATAACAGGGAATGAGCAGTTCTTC. Its protein product is CASITGNEQFF.

This clonotype has just a few counts. The chain joins TRBV2 to TRBJ2-1; D might be TRBD1 (6 bases). The CDR3 sequence is 15 residues long. The V gene's germline CDR1 is SNHLY and CDR2 FYNNEI. The V end was cut by 7 bases, the J end by 2 bases, with 15 bases between. The CDR3, as DNA: TGTGCCAGCACCGAGGGGGACCTCGCCTACAATGAGCAGTTCTTC. Protein product: CASTEGDLAYNEQFF.

This clonotype was seen a few times. V gene TRBV6-6 combines with J gene TRBJ1-6; D possibly corresponds to TRBD1 (5 bases). The V gene lost 7 bases and the J gene lost 7 bases, with 11 bases spanning the gap. This CDR3 is built from 13 residues. Germline CDR1 MNHNY, CDR2 SVGAGI (reference sequence). This chain's CDR3 is CASINDRNSPLHF. The CDR3 nucleotides read TGTGCCAGCATAAATGACAGAAATTCACCCCTCCACTTT.

This chain connects TRBV12-3 or TRBV12-4 to TRBJ1-2; D not certain. The germline V and J ends were trimmed by 3 bases and 8 bases, with 10 bases remaining between them. There are 12 residues in the CDR3. CDR3 sequence reads: CASSFRTFGYTF. The CDR3 DNA reads TGTGCCAGCAGTTTCAGGACGTTCGGCTACACCTTC.

This clonotype has a handful of counts. The V gene is TRBV12-3 or TRBV12-4, the J gene TRBJ1-1; D is ambiguous. Trimming removed 3 bases at V and 8 bases at J, with 19 bases between. The CDR3 has 15 amino acids. This CDR3 reads CASSFSWVWGWEAFF. The DNA for the CDR3 is TGTGCCAGCAGTTTCAGCTGGGTATGGGGATGGGAAGCTTTCTTT.

This clonotype has just a few counts. The chain uses TRBV6-1 and TRBJ2-3; D uncertain. CDR1 and CDR2 from the germline V gene are MNHNS and SASEGT. V lost 1 base to trimming and J lost 0 bases, with 8 bases between them. CDR3 length: 15 residues. CDR3 DNA sequence: TGTGCCAGCAGTGAAGGAACCCAAAGCACAGATACGCAGTATTTT. Residues: CASSEGTQSTDTQYF.

This clonotype is a singleton in its sample. This sequence joins TRBV11-1 and TRBJ2-7; D may be TRBD2 (6 bases). Between the trimmed V and J ends, which lost 6 bases and 2 bases, there was a span of 14 bases. The CDR3 totals 14 residues. Germline CDR1 is SGHAT and CDR2 is FQDESV (reference sequence). The CDR3 spells CASRRRDSPYEQYF. The DNA for the CDR3 is TGTGCCAGCAGGAGGAGGGATAGTCCCTACGAGCAGTACTTC.